This T cell receptor (beta chain) was identified during a study of post-analysis software for immune sequencing data. Looking at the study overall: Progressive-relapsing, secondary progressive and relapsing-remitting multiple sclerosis were among the disease courses included. General study points: When compared against controls, multiple sclerosis patients showed significantly lower normalized Chao1 diversity. Four or five TRBV segments, TRBV5-6, TRBV5-1 and TRBV20-1 among them, were found more frequent in patients than controls. Those samples that were prepared in the same batch co-clustered strongly by F measure.

The CDR3 sequence is 13 residues long. V was cut by 4 bases and J by 5 bases, with 12 bases left in between. Looked up from germline, CDR1 is SGHRS and CDR2 is YFSETQ. Libraries were made from TCR beta cDNA, and they carried unique molecular identifiers. The yield from about 1 to 10 million T cells was about 500,000 cDNA molecules in total. Via MiXCR, TCRdb re-called the PCR reads, giving one row per CDR3 protein. The sample contains under 900,000 distinct CDR3 sequences, around 53% of which appear only once. A note on this clonotype: Its antigen is unidentified.

This chain connects TRBV5-1 to TRBJ1-1; D is undetermined. The receptor's source is a girl between 10 and 17 years old with multiple sclerosis. Material: blood. The CDR3 DNA is TGCGCCAGCAGCGGCGGGCGAGGGACTGAAGCTTTCTTT. Protein product: CASSGGRGTEAFF. The whole variable domain, remainder taken from reference TRBV5-1 and TRBJ1-1, is KAGVTQTPRYLIKTRGQQVTLSCSPISGHRSVSWYQQTPGQGLQFLFEYFSETQRNKGNFPGRFSGRQFSNSRSEMNVSTLELGDSALYLCASSGGRGTEAFFGQGTRLTVV.